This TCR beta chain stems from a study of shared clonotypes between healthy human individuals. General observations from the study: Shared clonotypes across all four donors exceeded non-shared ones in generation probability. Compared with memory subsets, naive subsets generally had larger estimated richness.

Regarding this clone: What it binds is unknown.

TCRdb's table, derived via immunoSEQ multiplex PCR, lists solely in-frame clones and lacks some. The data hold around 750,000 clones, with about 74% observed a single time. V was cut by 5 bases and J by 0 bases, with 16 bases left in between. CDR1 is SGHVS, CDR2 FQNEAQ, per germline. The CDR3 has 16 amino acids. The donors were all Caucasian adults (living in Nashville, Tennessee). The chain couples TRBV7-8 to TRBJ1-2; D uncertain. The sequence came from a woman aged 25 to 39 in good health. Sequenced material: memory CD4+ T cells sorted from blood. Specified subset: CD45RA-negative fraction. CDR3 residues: CASSLSPGASNYGYTF. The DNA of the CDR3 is TGTGCCAGCAGCCTTAGCCCGGGAGCATCTAACTATGGCTACACCTTC. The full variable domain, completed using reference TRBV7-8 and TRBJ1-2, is GAGVSQSPRYKVAKRGQDVALRCDPISGHVSLFWYQQALGQGPEFLTYFQNEAQLDKSGLPSDRFFAERPEGSVSTLKIQRTQQEDSAVYLCASSLSPGASNYGYTFGSGTRLTVV.